A few counts support the clone carrying this T cell receptor (beta chain). TCRdb processed the RT-PCR reads anew with MiXCR; each CDR3 protein has one entry. The repertoire holds about 400,000 distinct CDR3 sequences, with 15% to 20% as singletons. This sample was included in a study of patients and donors after allogeneic stem cell transplantation. The CDR3 length is 14 residues. Trimming removed 0 bases from V and 3 bases from J; junction bases left unmatched: 2. Looked up from germline, CDR1 is DFQATT and CDR2 is SNEGSKA (reference sequence). This sequence originates from a human donor who was either an allogeneic HSCT recipient or a stem cell or donor lymphocyte infusion donor (not recorded which). It is not recorded whose cells these are; they may come from a transplant donor. The specimen was blood, either unsorted or a sorted T cell fraction (not recorded which). The V call is TRBV20-1, the J call TRBJ1-5; TRBD1 aligns across 7 bases. The CDR3 DNA reads TGCAGTGCTAGAGATGGGACAGTCAATCAGCCCCAGCATTTT. Translation: CSARDGTVNQPQHF.